This T cell receptor (beta chain) was profiled in a study of read filtering for tumor transcriptome and immune sequencing. From about 0.4 ug of RNA, a library with molecular barcoded alpha/delta and beta/gamma adaptors was made. TCRdb independently ran MiXCR on the reads; one entry per CDR3 protein. Of approximately 61,000 distinct CDR3 sequences in the sample, roughly 19% were seen once. CDR1 is DFQATT and CDR2 is SNEGSKA in the germline V gene (reference sequence). The CDR3 spans 13 residues. Deletions cut 8 bases from V and 3 bases from J, with 16 bases between. This clonotype was observed at least ten times.

Sequencing was carried out using a population of CD138-negative cells sorted from bone marrow. The chain recombines TRBV20-1 with TRBJ1-1; D not resolved. The clonotype comes from a donor older than 35 with multiple myeloma. The CDR3: CSLRGRLDTEAFF. CDR3 nucleotide sequence: TGCAGTCTACGAGGAAGGCTCGACACTGAAGCTTTCTTT.